One and the same sample provided the 10 T cell receptor beta chains below, sequenced in a study of cytomegalovirus exposure and HLA in healthy donors (dated by TCRdb to the late 2010s). Library construction relied on the immunoSEQ multiplex PCR assay. A mixture of 60 forward primers for TCR Vbeta segments and 13 reverse primers for TCR Jbeta segments was used in the multiplex PCR. TCRdb re-hosts the immuneACCESS table, in-frame sequences only. Its copies lack some clones; in the studies checked, an unresolved V gene accounts for under half of them, and the cause for the rest is not known. This sample's table contains roughly 74,000 clones. The ten largest clones add up to 7.5% of the sample. Sequencing was done on a sample of PBMCs. These TCRs come from a female donor in good health and CMV-seropositive.

Notes on this clone: Other DNA sequences in this sample translate to the same CDR3. The chain links TRBV7-9 to TRBJ1-2, with 7 bases fitting TRBD1. Germline lookup yields CDR1 SEHNR and CDR2 FQNEAQ (reference sequence). V lost 6 bases to trimming and J lost 4 bases; unmatched junction nucleotides: 5. The CDR3 contains 13 residues. The CDR3, as DNA: TGTGCCAGCAGTCAGGGGGTCGTCTATGGCTACACCTTC. Translating gives CASSQGVVYGYTF.

A word on this clone: Other DNA sequences in this sample translate to the same CDR3. CDR3 protein: CASSLQGAWTEAFF. The DNA for the CDR3 is TGTGCCAGCAGCTTACAGGGGGCCTGGACTGAAGCTTTCTTT. The rearrangement links TRBV7-2 to TRBJ1-1, with 8 bases aligning to TRBD1. J was trimmed by 5 bases and V by 2 bases; bases with no gene match: 4. Germline assignment: CDR1 SGHTA and CDR2 FQGNSA. The CDR3 loop spans 14 amino acids.

The chain is built from TRBV5-1 and TRBJ2-1; TRBD2 aligns across 10 bases. Germline CDR1 SGHRS, CDR2 YFSETQ. CDR3 length: 12 residues. V trimming: 7 bases; J trimming: 7 bases; junction bases outside the gene matches: 2. CDR3 in amino acids: CASGLAVNEQFF. The CDR3 region has the DNA TGCGCCAGCGGACTAGCGGTGAATGAGCAGTTCTTC.

The chain couples TRBV28 to TRBJ2-1; 8 nucleotides line up with TRBD2. The CDR3 spans 14 residues. Germline V gives CDR1 MDHEN, CDR2 SYDVKM. V lost 5 bases and J lost 8; bases outside the gene matches: 8. The CDR3 nucleotides are TGTGCCAGCAGTCCGCGGGGGGAATCGGATGAGCAGTTCTTC. Translating gives CASSPRGESDEQFF.

The CDR3 DNA sequence: TGTGCCAGCAGTCCCCAAAACAGGGGAAGGGGTGAAAAACTGTTTTTT. Translating gives CASSPQNRGRGEKLFF. The chain employs TRBV2 and TRBJ1-4; 7 nucleotides line up with TRBD1. Losses at the gene ends were 5 bases for V and 7 bases for J; bases not matched to a gene: 13. The CDR3 length is 16 residues. The germline V gene encodes CDR1 SNHLY and CDR2 FYNNEI.

This chain connects TRBV28 to TRBJ2-2, with D possibly being TRBD1 (6 bases). The germline V gene encodes CDR1 MDHEN and CDR2 SYDVKM. V lost 8 bases, J lost 1 base, and 14 bases lay in between. The CDR3 has 15 residues. The CDR3 is CASYEARGNTGELFF. CDR3 coding DNA: TGTGCCAGCTACGAGGCCAGGGGGAACACCGGGGAGCTGTTTTTT.

The chain couples TRBV7-2 to TRBJ2-2; weak D call: TRBD2 (6 bases). Trimming pared 5 bases from V and 5 bases from J, leaving 18 bases between. The CDR3 runs 16 residues. CDR1 and CDR2 (germline): SGHTA, FQGNSA. In DNA form, the CDR3 reads TGTGCCAGCAGCGACGGGGCGGCGGGGAAGACCGGGGAGCTGTTTTTT. Residues: CASSDGAAGKTGELFF.

The CDR3 nucleotides are TGTGCCAGCAGTTTAAGGACTAGCGGGAGGGCCTACGAGCAGTACTTC. Translated: CASSLRTSGRAYEQYF. The V gene is TRBV28, the J gene TRBJ2-7; 15 bases match TRBD2. Per the germline V gene, CDR1 is MDHEN and CDR2 is SYDVKM. J gave up 2 bases and V 2 bases, and 1 base lay outside the gene matches. This CDR3 contains 16 residues.

The chain's CDR3 is CATSRPSTGAQPQHF. In nucleotides, the CDR3 is TGTGCCACCAGCAGACCCTCGACAGGGGCTCAGCCCCAGCATTTT. The chain carries TRBV15 and TRBJ1-5, with 8 bases matching TRBD1. Germline values: CDR1 LNHNV, CDR2 YYDKDF (reference sequence). The CDR3 is 15 residues long. The trim removed 2 bases at V and 6 bases at J, leaving 6 bases unmatched.

V usage is TRBV11-2 and J usage is TRBJ2-2, with a possible D match to TRBD1 (7 bases). Per the germline V gene, CDR1 is SGHAT and CDR2 is FQNNGV. The CDR3 has 15 amino acids. V lost 5 bases and J 6 bases, leaving 16 bases between the germline ends. The CDR3 DNA follows: TGTGCCAGCAGCCCCAGACAGGGAGGATCCGGGGAGCTGTTTTTT. It specifies CASSPRQGGSGELFF.